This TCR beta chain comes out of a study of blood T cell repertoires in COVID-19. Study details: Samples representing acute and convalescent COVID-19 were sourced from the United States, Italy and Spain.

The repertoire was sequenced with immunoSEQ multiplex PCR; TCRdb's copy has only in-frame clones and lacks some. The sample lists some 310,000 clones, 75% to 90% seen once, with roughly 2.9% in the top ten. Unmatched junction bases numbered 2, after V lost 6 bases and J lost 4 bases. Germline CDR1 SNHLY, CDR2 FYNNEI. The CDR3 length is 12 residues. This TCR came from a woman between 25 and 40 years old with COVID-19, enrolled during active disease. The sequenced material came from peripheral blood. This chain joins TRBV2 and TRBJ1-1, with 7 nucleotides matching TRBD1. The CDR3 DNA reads TGTGCCAGCAGGCCAGGGGGCACTGAAGCTTTCTTT. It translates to CASRPGGTEAFF.